Listed below are T cell receptor beta chains from one sample, sequenced in a study of blood T cell repertoires in COVID-19. Profiling relied on immunoSEQ multiplex PCR, and the TCRdb table lists in-frame clones only, not all of them. The sample shows around 300,000 clones, roughly 90% of them seen only once. Sequenced sample: peripheral blood. These receptors were taken from a woman aged 25 to 45 with active or convalescent COVID-19. CDR3s include the opening cysteine and the closing phenylalanine or tryptophan. Fields, in order: J gene, V gene, D gene, clone size, CDR3 protein, CDR3 DNA. D genes are given only for firm matches. Size is stated for part of the rows, as once, few or many counts, or as a class when the clone is expanded.

j_gene: TRBJ1-1
v_gene: TRBV18
d_gene: .
abundance: .
CDR3aa: CASSPFRNTEAFF
CDR3nt: TGTGCCAGCTCACCATTCAGGAACACTGAAGCTTTCTTT

j_gene: TRBJ1-1
v_gene: TRBV18
d_gene: .
abundance: .
CDR3aa: CASSHSVTEAFF
CDR3nt: TGTGCCAGCTCACATTCGGTAACTGAAGCTTTCTTT

j_gene: TRBJ1-5
v_gene: TRBV21-1
d_gene: .
abundance: .
CDR3aa: CASSKRRGVNQPQHF
CDR3nt: TGTGCCAGCAGCAAACGGCGGGGTGTCAATCAGCCCCAGCATTTT

j_gene: TRBJ2-4
v_gene: TRBV7-9
d_gene: .
abundance: .
CDR3aa: CASSRTSGAKNIQYF
CDR3nt: TGTGCCAGCAGCCGCACGTCAGGCGCCAAAAACATTCAGTACTTC

j_gene: TRBJ1-5
v_gene: TRBV19
d_gene: .
abundance: .
CDR3aa: CASHRDYSNQPQHF
CDR3nt: TGTGCCAGTCACAGGGATTATAGCAATCAGCCCCAGCATTTT

j_gene: TRBJ1-5
v_gene: TRBV6-5
d_gene: .
abundance: .
CDR3aa: CASSYGAGSNQPQHF
CDR3nt: TGTGCCAGCAGTTACGGGGCAGGGAGCAATCAGCCCCAGCATTTT

j_gene: TRBJ1-2
v_gene: TRBV28
d_gene: .
abundance: once
CDR3aa: CASSLPRQINYGYTF
CDR3nt: TGTGCCAGCAGTTTACCCCGACAGATTAACTATGGCTACACCTTC

j_gene: TRBJ2-5
v_gene: TRBV6-2/TRBV6-3
d_gene: TRBD2
abundance: .
CDR3aa: CASSYRISGGLQETQYF
CDR3nt: TGTGCCAGCAGTTACCGGATTAGCGGGGGGCTCCAAGAGACCCAGTACTTC

j_gene: TRBJ2-5
v_gene: TRBV27
d_gene: .
abundance: .
CDR3aa: CASSFGGAVGTQYF
CDR3nt: TGTGCCAGCAGTTTTGGGGGGGCGGTCGGGACCCAGTACTTC

j_gene: TRBJ2-3
v_gene: TRBV6-4
d_gene: TRBD2
abundance: once
CDR3aa: CASSDSAGADTQYF
CDR3nt: TGTGCCAGCAGTGACTCAGCGGGGGCAGATACGCAGTATTTT

j_gene: TRBJ1-2
v_gene: TRBV18
d_gene: .
abundance: .
CDR3aa: CASSRQALYGYTF
CDR3nt: TGTGCCAGCTCACGACAGGCTTTATATGGCTACACCTTC

j_gene: TRBJ2-3
v_gene: TRBV24-1
d_gene: .
abundance: .
CDR3aa: CATSDPGVATQYF
CDR3nt: TGTGCCACCAGTGACCCCGGGGTGGCTACGCAGTATTTT

j_gene: TRBJ2-2
v_gene: TRBV7-9
d_gene: .
abundance: .
CDR3aa: CASSLVVQAHTGELFF
CDR3nt: TGTGCCAGCAGCTTAGTGGTGCAGGCCCACACCGGGGAGCTGTTTTTT

j_gene: TRBJ1-2
v_gene: TRBV7-2
d_gene: TRBD1
abundance: .
CDR3aa: CASSLVGTGEFGYTF
CDR3nt: TGTGCCAGCAGCTTAGTCGGGACAGGGGAATTTGGCTACACCTTC

j_gene: TRBJ2-2
v_gene: TRBV7-6
d_gene: TRBD2
abundance: .
CDR3aa: CASSPRRRGGPMNTGELFF
CDR3nt: TGTGCCAGCAGCCCGCGTCGGCGGGGGGGCCCTATGAACACCGGGGAGCTGTTTTTT

j_gene: TRBJ2-7
v_gene: TRBV11-3
d_gene: TRBD1
abundance: .
CDR3aa: CASILTGGLSYEQYF
CDR3nt: TGTGCCAGCATTTTGACAGGGGGACTCTCCTACGAGCAGTACTTC

j_gene: TRBJ1-1
v_gene: TRBV6-6
d_gene: .
abundance: .
CDR3aa: CASSGLNTEAFF
CDR3nt: TGTGCCAGCAGTGGACTCAACACTGAAGCTTTCTTT

j_gene: TRBJ2-7
v_gene: TRBV16
d_gene: TRBD2
abundance: .
CDR3aa: CASSQGWYRLAGGTQYF
CDR3nt: TGTGCCAGCAGCCAAGGGTGGTACCGACTAGCGGGAGGCACGCAGTACTTC

j_gene: TRBJ2-1
v_gene: TRBV6-2/TRBV6-3
d_gene: TRBD2
abundance: .
CDR3aa: CASSLAGGSNEQFF
CDR3nt: TGTGCCAGCAGTCTAGCGGGGGGTAGCAATGAGCAGTTCTTC

j_gene: TRBJ1-6
v_gene: TRBV27
d_gene: TRBD1
abundance: few
CDR3aa: CASSLQWTGGSPLHF
CDR3nt: TGTGCCAGCAGTTTGCAGTGGACAGGCGGTTCACCCCTCCACTTT

j_gene: TRBJ2-3
v_gene: TRBV3-1/TRBV3-2
d_gene: .
abundance: once
CDR3aa: CASSGLSTDTQYF
CDR3nt: TGTGCCAGCAGCGGGCTTAGCACAGATACGCAGTATTTT

j_gene: TRBJ2-1
v_gene: TRBV20-1
d_gene: TRBD2
abundance: .
CDR3aa: CSASPGLAGGEQFF
CDR3nt: TGCAGTGCTAGTCCGGGACTAGCGGGGGGTGAGCAGTTCTTC

j_gene: TRBJ2-6
v_gene: TRBV6-4
d_gene: .
abundance: .
CDR3aa: CASSAQGLPGANVLTF
CDR3nt: TGTGCCAGCAGCGCGCAGGGGCTCCCTGGGGCCAACGTCCTGACTTTC

j_gene: TRBJ2-1
v_gene: TRBV5-1
d_gene: .
abundance: .
CDR3aa: CASSLAGVPYNEQFF
CDR3nt: TGCGCCAGCAGCTTGGCCGGGGTCCCCTACAATGAGCAGTTCTTC

j_gene: TRBJ2-3
v_gene: TRBV7-8
d_gene: TRBD1
abundance: .
CDR3aa: CASSLEFTGASTDTQYF
CDR3nt: TGTGCCAGCAGCTTAGAATTCACAGGGGCCTCCACAGATACGCAGTATTTT

j_gene: TRBJ2-3
v_gene: TRBV9
d_gene: TRBD2
abundance: .
CDR3aa: CASSVIAGVSTDTQYF
CDR3nt: TGTGCCAGCAGCGTGATAGCGGGGGTGAGCACAGATACGCAGTATTTT

j_gene: TRBJ2-2
v_gene: TRBV5-6
d_gene: TRBD2
abundance: .
CDR3aa: CASSLLRWPSGGASGELFF
CDR3nt: TGTGCCAGCAGCTTGTTACGTTGGCCTAGCGGGGGGGCCTCCGGGGAGCTGTTTTTT

j_gene: TRBJ1-2
v_gene: TRBV7-9
d_gene: .
abundance: once
CDR3aa: CASSLVAGPGYTF
CDR3nt: TGTGCCAGCAGCTTAGTCGCGGGCCCGGGCTACACCTTC

j_gene: TRBJ2-1
v_gene: TRBV3-1/TRBV3-2
d_gene: .
abundance: .
CDR3aa: CASSQDRSNEQFF
CDR3nt: TGTGCCAGCAGCCAAGATAGGAGCAATGAGCAGTTCTTC

j_gene: TRBJ2-5
v_gene: TRBV9
d_gene: TRBD2
abundance: once
CDR3aa: CASSATAGRETQYF
CDR3nt: TGTGCCAGCAGCGCCACAGCGGGGAGGGAGACCCAGTACTTC

j_gene: TRBJ1-2
v_gene: TRBV5-4
d_gene: TRBD1
abundance: .
CDR3aa: CASSPDRGYGYTF
CDR3nt: TGTGCCAGCAGCCCCGACAGGGGCTATGGCTACACCTTC

j_gene: TRBJ2-7
v_gene: TRBV6-2/TRBV6-3
d_gene: TRBD2
abundance: .
CDR3aa: CASSYRAGRIYEQYF
CDR3nt: TGTGCCAGCAGTTACCGAGCGGGACGGATCTACGAGCAGTACTTC

j_gene: TRBJ2-1
v_gene: TRBV5-1
d_gene: TRBD2
abundance: once
CDR3aa: CASSLGKTSGPPGNEQFF
CDR3nt: TGCGCCAGCAGCTTGGGGAAAACTAGCGGACCTCCTGGGAATGAGCAGTTCTTC

j_gene: TRBJ2-7
v_gene: TRBV24-1
d_gene: TRBD1
abundance: .
CDR3aa: CATSVPDRGPTYEQYF
CDR3nt: TGTGCCACCAGTGTCCCGGACAGGGGGCCGACCTACGAGCAGTACTTC

j_gene: TRBJ2-5
v_gene: TRBV20-1
d_gene: .
abundance: .
CDR3aa: CSASATGLQETQYF
CDR3nt: TGCAGTGCTAGTGCCACAGGCCTTCAAGAGACCCAGTACTTC

j_gene: TRBJ1-2
v_gene: TRBV7-3
d_gene: .
abundance: .
CDR3aa: CASSLTGDRTTYTF
CDR3nt: TGTGCCAGCAGCTTAACGGGCGACAGGACAACCTACACCTTC

j_gene: TRBJ2-1
v_gene: TRBV5-1
d_gene: TRBD2
abundance: .
CDR3aa: CASSLAGPHNEQFF
CDR3nt: TGCGCCAGCAGCTTAGCGGGGCCCCACAATGAGCAGTTCTTC

j_gene: TRBJ2-7
v_gene: TRBV28
d_gene: .
abundance: .
CDR3aa: CASSLQGSEQYF
CDR3nt: TGTGCCAGCAGTTTACAGGGTTCCGAGCAGTACTTC

j_gene: TRBJ2-7
v_gene: TRBV27
d_gene: .
abundance: .
CDR3aa: CASSPRPRGIHEQYF
CDR3nt: TGTGCCAGCAGCCCGAGGCCCCGGGGTATCCACGAGCAGTACTTC

j_gene: TRBJ1-1
v_gene: TRBV6-6
d_gene: TRBD1
abundance: .
CDR3aa: CASSGQGARGNTEAFF
CDR3nt: TGTGCCAGCAGTGGACAGGGGGCGCGGGGGAACACTGAAGCTTTCTTT

j_gene: TRBJ1-1
v_gene: TRBV30
d_gene: .
abundance: .
CDR3aa: CAWNRLTNTEAFF
CDR3nt: TGTGCCTGGAACCGACTGACGAACACTGAAGCTTTCTTT

j_gene: TRBJ2-7
v_gene: TRBV28
d_gene: TRBD1
abundance: .
CDR3aa: CASSQTGTGRAEQYF
CDR3nt: TGTGCCAGCAGCCAAACCGGGACAGGGAGGGCCGAGCAGTACTTC

j_gene: TRBJ2-7
v_gene: TRBV27
d_gene: TRBD1
abundance: .
CDR3aa: CATSQGTAYEQYF
CDR3nt: TGTGCTACGTCCCAGGGGACAGCCTACGAGCAGTACTTC

j_gene: TRBJ1-2
v_gene: TRBV14
d_gene: .
abundance: .
CDR3aa: CASRQVKANYGYTF
CDR3nt: TGTGCCAGCAGGCAGGTCAAAGCTAACTATGGCTACACCTTC

j_gene: TRBJ1-2
v_gene: TRBV2
d_gene: .
abundance: .
CDR3aa: CALLGRVYGYTF
CDR3nt: TGTGCCCTCTTAGGGAGAGTATATGGCTACACCTTC

j_gene: TRBJ2-7
v_gene: TRBV19
d_gene: TRBD1
abundance: .
CDR3aa: CASSRTGQGQYEQYF
CDR3nt: TGTGCCAGTAGTAGAACGGGACAGGGACAATACGAGCAGTACTTC

j_gene: TRBJ2-7
v_gene: TRBV6-5
d_gene: .
abundance: .
CDR3aa: CASSYSQGSSYEQYF
CDR3nt: TGTGCCAGCAGTTACTCGCAGGGGAGCTCCTACGAGCAGTACTTC

j_gene: TRBJ1-3
v_gene: TRBV30
d_gene: .
abundance: .
CDR3aa: CALEDGSDAIYF
CDR3nt: TGTGCCTTGGAGGACGGGTCAGACGCCATATATTTT

j_gene: TRBJ1-3
v_gene: TRBV27
d_gene: TRBD1
abundance: .
CDR3aa: CASSFSGGPGNTIYF
CDR3nt: TGTGCCAGCAGTTTTTCAGGGGGCCCTGGAAACACCATATATTTT

j_gene: TRBJ2-7
v_gene: TRBV4-3
d_gene: .
abundance: .
CDR3aa: CASSLSTGRGGDYEQYF
CDR3nt: TGCGCCAGCAGCTTATCAACTGGCAGAGGGGGGGACTACGAGCAGTACTTC

j_gene: TRBJ1-1
v_gene: TRBV19
d_gene: .
abundance: .
CDR3aa: CASSSRVNTEAFF
CDR3nt: TGTGCCAGTAGTTCCCGAGTTAACACTGAAGCTTTCTTT

j_gene: TRBJ1-4
v_gene: TRBV7-9
d_gene: .
abundance: .
CDR3aa: CASSPRGGTYEKLFF
CDR3nt: TGTGCCAGCAGCCCCCGTGGGGGGACCTATGAAAAACTGTTTTTT

j_gene: TRBJ1-5
v_gene: TRBV30
d_gene: TRBD1
abundance: .
CDR3aa: CAWSSRGRVSPQHF
CDR3nt: TGTGCCTGGAGTAGCAGGGGGCGGGTTTCGCCCCAGCATTTT